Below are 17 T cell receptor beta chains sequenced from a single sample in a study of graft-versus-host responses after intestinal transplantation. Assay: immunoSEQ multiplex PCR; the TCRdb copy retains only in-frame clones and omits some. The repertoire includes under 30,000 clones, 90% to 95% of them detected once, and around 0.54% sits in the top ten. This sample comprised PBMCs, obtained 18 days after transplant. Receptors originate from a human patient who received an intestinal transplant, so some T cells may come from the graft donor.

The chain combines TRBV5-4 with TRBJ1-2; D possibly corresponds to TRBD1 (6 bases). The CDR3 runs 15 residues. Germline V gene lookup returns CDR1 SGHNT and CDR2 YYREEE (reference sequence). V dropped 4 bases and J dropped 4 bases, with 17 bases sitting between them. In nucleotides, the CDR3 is TGTGCCAGCAGCGTGAGCCAAGGGGGAATCTATGGCTACACCTTC. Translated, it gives CASSVSQGGIYGYTF.

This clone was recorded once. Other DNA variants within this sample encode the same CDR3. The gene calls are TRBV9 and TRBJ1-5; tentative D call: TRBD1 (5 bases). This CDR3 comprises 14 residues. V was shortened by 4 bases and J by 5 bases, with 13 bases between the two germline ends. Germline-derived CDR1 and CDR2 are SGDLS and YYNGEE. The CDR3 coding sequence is TGTGCCAGCAGCCCGGGGGACGGCTATCAGCCCCAGCATTTT. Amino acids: CASSPGDGYQPQHF.

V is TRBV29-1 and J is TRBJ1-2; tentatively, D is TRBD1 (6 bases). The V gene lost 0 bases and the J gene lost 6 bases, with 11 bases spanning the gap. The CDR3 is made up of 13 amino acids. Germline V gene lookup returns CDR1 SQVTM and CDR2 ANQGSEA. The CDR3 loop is CSVEDRGLHGYTF. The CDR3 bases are TGCAGCGTTGAAGATCGGGGGCTCCATGGCTACACCTTC.

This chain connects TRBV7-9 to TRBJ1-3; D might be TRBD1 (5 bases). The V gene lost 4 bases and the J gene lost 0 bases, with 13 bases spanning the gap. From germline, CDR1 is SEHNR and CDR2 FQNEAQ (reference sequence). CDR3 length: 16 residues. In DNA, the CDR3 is TGTGCCAGCAGCTCAACGCGGGGGAGCTCTGGAAACACCATATATTTT. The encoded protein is CASSSTRGSSGNTIYF.

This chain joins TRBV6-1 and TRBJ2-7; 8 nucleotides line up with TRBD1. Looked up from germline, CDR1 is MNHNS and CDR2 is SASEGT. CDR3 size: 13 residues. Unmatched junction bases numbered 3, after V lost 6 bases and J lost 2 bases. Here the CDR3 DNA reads TGTGCCAGCAGCCACAGGGGGGCCTACGAGCAGTACTTC. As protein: CASSHRGAYEQYF.

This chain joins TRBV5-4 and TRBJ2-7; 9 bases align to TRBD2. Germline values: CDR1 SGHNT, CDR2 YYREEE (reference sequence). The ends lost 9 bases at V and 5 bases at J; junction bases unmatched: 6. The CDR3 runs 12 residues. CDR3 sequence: CAIASGANEQYF. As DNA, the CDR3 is TGTGCCATTGCTAGCGGGGCTAACGAGCAGTACTTC.

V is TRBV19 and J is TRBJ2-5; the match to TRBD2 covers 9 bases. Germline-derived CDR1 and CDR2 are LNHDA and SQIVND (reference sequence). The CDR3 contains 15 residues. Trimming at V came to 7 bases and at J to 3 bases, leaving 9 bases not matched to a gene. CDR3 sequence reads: CASKDSGGIKETQYF. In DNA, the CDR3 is TGTGCCAGTAAGGATAGCGGGGGCATTAAAGAGACCCAGTACTTC.

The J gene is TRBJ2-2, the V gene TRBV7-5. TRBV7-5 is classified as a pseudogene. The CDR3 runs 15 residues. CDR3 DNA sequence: TGTGTCAGAAGCTTTAGTGCAGCGAACACCGGGGAGCTGTTTTTT. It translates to CVRSFSAANTGELFF.

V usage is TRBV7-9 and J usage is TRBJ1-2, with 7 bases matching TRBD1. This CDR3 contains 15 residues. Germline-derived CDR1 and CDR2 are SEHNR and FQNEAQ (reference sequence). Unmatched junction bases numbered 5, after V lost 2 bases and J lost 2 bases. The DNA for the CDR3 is TGTGCCAGCAGCTTATTTGTACAGGGGAACTATGGCTACACCTTC. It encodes CASSLFVQGNYGYTF.

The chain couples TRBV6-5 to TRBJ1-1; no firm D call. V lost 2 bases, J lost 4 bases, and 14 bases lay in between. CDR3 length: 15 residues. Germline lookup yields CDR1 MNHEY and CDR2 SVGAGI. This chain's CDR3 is CASSYGWRRATEAFF. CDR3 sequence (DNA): TGTGCCAGCAGTTACGGTTGGAGGCGGGCCACTGAAGCTTTCTTT.

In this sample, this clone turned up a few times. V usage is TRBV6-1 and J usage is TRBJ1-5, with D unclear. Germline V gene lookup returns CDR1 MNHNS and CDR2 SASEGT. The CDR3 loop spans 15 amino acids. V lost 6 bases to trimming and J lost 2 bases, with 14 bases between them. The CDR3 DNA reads TGTGCCAGCAGGGCGGACTCCCGAGGCAATCAGCCCCAGCATTTT. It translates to CASRADSRGNQPQHF.

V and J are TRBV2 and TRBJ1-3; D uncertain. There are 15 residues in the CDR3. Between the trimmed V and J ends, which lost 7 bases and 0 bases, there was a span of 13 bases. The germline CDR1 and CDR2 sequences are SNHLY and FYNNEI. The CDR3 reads CASKSGVSSGNTIYF. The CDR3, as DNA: TGTGCCAGCAAATCAGGTGTGTCCTCTGGAAACACCATATATTTT.

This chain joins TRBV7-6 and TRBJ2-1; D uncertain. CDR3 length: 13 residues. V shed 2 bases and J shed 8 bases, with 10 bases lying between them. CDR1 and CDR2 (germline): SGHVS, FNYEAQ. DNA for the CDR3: TGTGCCAGCAGCTTATTGGTAGGTGATGAGCAGTTCTTC. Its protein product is CASSLLVGDEQFF.

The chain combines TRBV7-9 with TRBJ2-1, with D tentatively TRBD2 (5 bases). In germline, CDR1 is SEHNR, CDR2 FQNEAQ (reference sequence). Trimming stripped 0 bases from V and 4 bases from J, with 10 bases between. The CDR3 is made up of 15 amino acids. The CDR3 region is CASSLAGVLYNEQFF. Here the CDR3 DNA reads TGTGCCAGCAGCTTAGCGGGAGTCTTATACAATGAGCAGTTCTTC. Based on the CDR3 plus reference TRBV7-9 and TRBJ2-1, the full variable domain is DTGVSQNPRHKITKRGQNVTFRCDPISEHNRLYWYRQTLGQGPEFLTYFQNEAQLEKSRLLSDRFSAERPKGSFSTLEIQRTEQGDSAMYLCASSLAGVLYNEQFFGPGTRLTVL.

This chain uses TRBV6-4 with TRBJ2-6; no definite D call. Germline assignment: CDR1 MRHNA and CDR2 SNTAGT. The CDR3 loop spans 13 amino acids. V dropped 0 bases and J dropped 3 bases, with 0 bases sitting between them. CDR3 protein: CASSDSGANVLTF. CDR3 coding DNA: TGTGCCAGCAGTGACTCTGGGGCCAACGTCCTGACTTTC.

The DNA for the CDR3 is TGCGCCAGCAGCCAAGCAAGGGGGGGATCCTACGAGCAGTACTTC. This gives the protein CASSQARGGSYEQYF. The chain has TRBV4-1 and TRBJ2-7, with D tentatively TRBD2 (7 bases). CDR1 is MGHRA, CDR2 YSYEKL, per germline. V was cut by 1 base and J by 1 base, with 11 bases left in between. CDR3 length: 15 residues.

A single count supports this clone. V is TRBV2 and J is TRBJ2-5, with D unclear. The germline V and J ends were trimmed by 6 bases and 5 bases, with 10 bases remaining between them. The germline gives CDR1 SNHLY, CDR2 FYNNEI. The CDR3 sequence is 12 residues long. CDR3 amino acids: CASSPTRETQYF. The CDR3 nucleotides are TGTGCCAGCAGCCCGACCCGGGAGACCCAGTACTTC.